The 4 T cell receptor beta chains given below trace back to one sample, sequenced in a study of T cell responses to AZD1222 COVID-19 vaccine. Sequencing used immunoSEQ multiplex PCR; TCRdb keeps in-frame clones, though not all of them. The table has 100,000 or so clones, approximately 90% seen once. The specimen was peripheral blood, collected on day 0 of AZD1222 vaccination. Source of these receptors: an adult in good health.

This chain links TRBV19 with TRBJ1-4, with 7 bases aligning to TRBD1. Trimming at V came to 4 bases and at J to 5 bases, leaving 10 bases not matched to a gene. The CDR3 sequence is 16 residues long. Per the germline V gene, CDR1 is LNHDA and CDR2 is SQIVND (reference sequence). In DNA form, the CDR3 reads TGTGCCAGTAGTAGTAACGGACAGGTGCGAAATGAAAAACTGTTTTTT. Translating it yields CASSSNGQVRNEKLFF.

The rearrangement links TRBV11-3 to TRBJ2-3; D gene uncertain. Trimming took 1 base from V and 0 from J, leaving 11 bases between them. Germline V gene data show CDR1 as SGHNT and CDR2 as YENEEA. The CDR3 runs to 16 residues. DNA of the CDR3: TGTGCCAGCAGCTTAGGTACGGACGGAAGCACAGATACGCAGTATTTT. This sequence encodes CASSLGTDGSTDTQYF.

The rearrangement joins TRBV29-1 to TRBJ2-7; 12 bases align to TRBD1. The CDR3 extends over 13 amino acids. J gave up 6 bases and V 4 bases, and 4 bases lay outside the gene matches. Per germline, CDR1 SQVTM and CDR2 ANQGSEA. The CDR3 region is CSVVGDRGREQYF. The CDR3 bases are TGCAGCGTTGTGGGGGACAGGGGGCGCGAGCAGTACTTC.

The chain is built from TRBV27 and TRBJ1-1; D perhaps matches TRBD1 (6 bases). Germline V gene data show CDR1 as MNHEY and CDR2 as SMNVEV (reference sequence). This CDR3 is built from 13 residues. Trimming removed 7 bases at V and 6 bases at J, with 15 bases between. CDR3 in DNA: TGTGCCAGCATCGGGAAAGGGGGGGCTGAAGCTTTCTTT. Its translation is CASIGKGGAEAFF.